This TCR beta chain was profiled in a study of T cells after yellow fever vaccination. Overall study context: Each low-cell-number fraction was prepared by means of SMART-Seq v4 Ultra Low Input.

Study-level results: Detected again after the booster were most primary-vaccination clones, at 95% to 98% CD4 and 70% to 90% CD8.

This clonotype was seen ten or more times. As yet, its antigen is unknown. Germline loops: CDR1 SGHRS, CDR2 YFSETQ. Trimming took off 4 bases at V and 10 bases at J, with 19 bases between the two ends. The length of the CDR3 is 14 residues. 5'RACE template switching generated TCR cDNA, adding a universal primer site and UMIs. From the 5' RACE reads, TCRdb called clonotypes with MiXCR, one entry per CDR3 protein. The sample comprises some 320,000 distinct CDR3 sequences, 4.1% of which are singletons, and around 23% rests with the top ten. The sample consisted of PBMCs, taken 5 days after the yellow fever booster vaccination. The rearrangement links TRBV5-1 to TRBJ2-3; no firm D call. This receptor was obtained from a man aged 18-30 years who received the YFV17D yellow fever vaccine. In DNA form, the CDR3 reads TGCGCCAGCAGCCCCGACCCTGTTAGGTCTGCGCAGTATTTT. This gives the protein CASSPDPVRSAQYF.